Listed here are 28 T cell receptor beta chains from one sample, sequenced in a study of regulatory T cells in long-lasting Graves disease. Arm-PCR with iRepertoire HTBI primers amplified the CDR3 regions for these TCR beta libraries. TCRdb processed the multiplex PCR reads anew with MiXCR; each CDR3 protein has one entry. The data contain roughly 450,000 distinct CDR3 sequences, about 20% of them singletons. Time point given: persistent/refractory GD, antithyroid drugs over 5 years with positive TRAb. The TCR library was made from RNA extracted from PBMCs. The input for sequencing was peripheral blood mononuclear cells (PBMCs), taken when the disease was refractory, from a patient treated with antithyroid drugs. These receptors came from a female donor with Graves disease.

This clonotype has just one count. The V call is TRBV10-3, the J call TRBJ2-5; 9 bases align to TRBD1. V gave up 10 bases and J gave up 5 bases; unmatched junction bases: 14. The germline CDR1 and CDR2 sequences are ENHRY and SYGVKD. This CDR3 has 15 amino acids. CDR3 in DNA: TGTGCCAGCAATGGGCCGGGACAGGGAGAGGAGACCCAGTACTTC. Encoded protein: CASNGPGQGEETQYF.

This clonotype was recorded at least ten times. The genes are TRBV12-3 or TRBV12-4 and TRBJ1-1; TRBD1 matches 11 bases. V trimming: 6 bases; J trimming: 4 bases; junction bases outside the gene matches: 4. CDR3 size: 14 residues. CDR3 coding DNA: TGTGCCAGCAGCTTGGGACAGGGGGTCACTGAAGCTTTCTTT. It is translated as CASSLGQGVTEAFF.

This clonotype was recorded many times. The chain is built from TRBV28 and TRBJ2-5, with D tentatively TRBD2 (5 bases). CDR3 size: 16 residues. The germline V gene encodes CDR1 MDHEN and CDR2 SYDVKM. V lost 2 bases, J lost 5 bases, and 18 bases lay in between. This CDR3 reads CASSLTGKTTGETQYF. CDR3 DNA: TGTGCCAGCAGTTTAACGGGGAAGACGACTGGGGAGACCCAGTACTTC.

For this clonotype: A clone one base away is much larger, so this may be a read error. The V gene is TRBV10-3, the J gene TRBJ1-4; weak D call: TRBD1 (5 bases). The germline V gene has CDR1 ENHRY and CDR2 SYGVKD. The CDR3 sequence is 14 residues long. The CDR3 coding sequence is TGTGCCAGCAGTCGGGGCCGGGGGAATGAAGAACTGTTTTTT. It codes for CASSRGRGNEELFF.

This clonotype appeared many times. The chain has TRBV5-1 and TRBJ2-7; no clear D. In germline, CDR1 is SGHRS, CDR2 YFSETQ. V shed 2 bases and J shed 9 bases, with 18 bases lying between them. The CDR3 has 14 residues. The CDR3 sequence: CASSLDGQAMWQYF. CDR3 nucleotide sequence: TGCGCCAGCAGCTTAGACGGCCAGGCGATGTGGCAGTACTTC.

At least ten counts were recorded for this clonotype. This chain links TRBV3-1 with TRBJ1-6, with D unclear. The germline CDR1 and CDR2 sequences are LGHDT and YNNKEL (reference sequence). CDR3 length equals 15 residues. The ends were cut back, 0 bases at V and 7 bases at J, with 10 bases in the middle. CDR3 protein: CASSQDRWENSPLHF. The DNA of the CDR3 is TGTGCCAGCAGCCAAGATAGGTGGGAGAATTCACCCCTCCACTTT.

The J gene is TRBJ1-3, the V gene TRBV20-1; D gene uncertain. The CDR3 covers 12 residues. Germline lookup yields CDR1 DFQATT and CDR2 SNEGSKA (reference sequence). Trimming cost V 0 bases and J 8 bases, with 8 bases left between them. As DNA, the CDR3 is TGCAGTGCTAGAGATTTAGGTCACACCATATATTTT. Translating it yields CSARDLGHTIYF.

There are a few counts of this clonotype. The rearrangement links TRBV5-1 to TRBJ2-7, with D tentatively TRBD1 or TRBD2 (5 bases each). V lost 0 bases and J lost 3, with 13 bases in between. The CDR3 length is 15 residues. CDR1 and CDR2 (germline): SGHRS, YFSETQ. Here the CDR3 DNA reads TGCGCCAGCAGCTTGGATCGGGGCCAGGGCTACGAGCAGTACTTC. Amino acid sequence: CASSLDRGQGYEQYF.

This rearrangement joins TRBV9 to TRBJ2-1; TRBD2 agrees at 9 bases. CDR1 SGDLS and CDR2 YYNGEE come from the germline V gene. V lost 2 bases and J lost 6; bases outside the gene matches: 3. The CDR3 spans 14 residues. CDR3 sequence reads: CASSVAGGGNEQFF. The CDR3 DNA follows: TGTGCCAGCAGCGTTGCGGGAGGGGGCAATGAGCAGTTCTTC.

Only a few counts were recorded for this clonotype. The genes are TRBV7-2 and TRBJ1-2; maybe TRBD1 (5 bases). The V end was cut by 3 bases, the J end by 4 bases, with 9 bases between. The CDR3 consists of 13 residues. Germline CDR1 reads SGHTA; CDR2 reads FQGNSA. The CDR3 is CASSFGGSYGYTF. In DNA form, the CDR3 reads TGTGCCAGCAGCTTCGGGGGAAGCTATGGCTACACCTTC.

This clonotype has ten or more counts. The CDR3 spells CSAPDPSNQPQHF. In DNA, the CDR3 is TGCAGTGCCCCAGACCCTAGCAATCAGCCCCAGCATTTT. The chain combines TRBV20-1 with TRBJ1-5, with D unresolved. The CDR3 is made up of 13 amino acids. Germline CDR1 and CDR2: DFQATT and SNEGSKA (reference sequence). The V end was cut by 6 bases, the J end by 0 bases, with 9 bases between.

The table lists this clonotype with many counts. The chain couples TRBV28 to TRBJ1-1; TRBD1 is a possible D gene (6 bases). The CDR3 runs to 12 residues. Germline lookup yields CDR1 MDHEN and CDR2 SYDVKM. Trimming removed 10 bases at V and 1 base at J, with 10 bases between. CDR3 amino acids: CATLRGNTEAFF. DNA of the CDR3: TGTGCCACCCTCAGGGGGAACACTGAAGCTTTCTTT.

This rearrangement joins TRBV11-1 to TRBJ1-3; D ambiguous. The CDR3 is 16 amino acids. Per germline, CDR1 SGHAT and CDR2 FQDESV (reference sequence). V was shortened by 3 bases and J by 0 bases, with 12 bases between the two germline ends. CDR3 in amino acids: CASSFARASSGNTIYF. The CDR3 coding sequence is TGTGCCAGCAGCTTTGCGAGGGCCAGCTCTGGAAACACCATATATTTT.

This clonotype was counted a few times. V gene TRBV6-1 combines with J gene TRBJ2-3; unclear D gene. Germline CDR1 is MNHNS and CDR2 is SASEGT. This CDR3 has 15 amino acids. With 7 bases removed from V and 2 bases from J, the gap between germline ends came to 16 bases. As DNA, the CDR3 is TGTGCCAGCATTGCGAGTGCAGCCTACACAGATACGCAGTATTTT. It translates to CASIASAAYTDTQYF.

V and J are TRBV20-1 and TRBJ1-5, with 7 bases lining up with TRBD1. The CDR3 has 18 amino acids. Germline loops: CDR1 DFQATT, CDR2 SNEGSKA (reference sequence). Trimming removed 0 bases from V and 4 bases from J; junction bases left unmatched: 15. CDR3 sequence: CSARDGGYRGGWNQPQHF. CDR3 coding DNA: TGCAGTGCTAGAGATGGAGGTTACAGGGGCGGTTGGAATCAGCCCCAGCATTTT.

The chain is built from TRBV3-1 and TRBJ1-3; D not resolved. Trimming shortened V by 0 bases and J by 0 bases, and 9 bases separated the two germline ends. CDR1 is LGHDT and CDR2 is YNNKEL in the germline V gene (reference sequence). This CDR3 spans 16 amino acids. The CDR3 region has the DNA TGTGCCAGCAGCCAAGAACTCCTACTCTCTGGAAACACCATATATTTT. Translation gives CASSQELLLSGNTIYF. The variable domain in full, with the rest retrieved from reference TRBV3-1 and TRBJ1-3, is DTAVSQTPKYLVTQMGNDKSIKCEQNLGHDTMYWYKQDSKKFLKIMFSYNNKELIINETVPNRFSPKSPDKAHLNLHINSLELGDSAVYFCASSQELLLSGNTIYFGEGSWLTVV.

This clonotype was recorded many times. The V gene is TRBV24-1, the J gene TRBJ2-7, with unresolved D. The CDR3 extends over 11 amino acids. CDR1 and CDR2 (germline): KGHDR, SFDVKD. V shed 3 bases and J shed 5 bases, with 4 bases lying between them. Here the CDR3 DNA reads TGTGCCACCAGTGATGCGCACGAGCAGTACTTC. Translation: CATSDAHEQYF.

This clonotype was counted between two and nine times. The V call is TRBV5-1, the J call TRBJ2-2, with 9 nucleotides matching TRBD1. Per germline, CDR1 SGHRS and CDR2 YFSETQ. J was trimmed by 6 bases and V by 4 bases; bases with no gene match: 4. The CDR3 is 14 residues long. The CDR3 sequence: CASSQDRGAGELFF. The CDR3 bases are TGCGCCAGCAGCCAGGACAGGGGTGCCGGGGAGCTGTTTTTT.

This clonotype occurred many times. The chain has TRBV28 and TRBJ2-4; 9 nucleotides line up with TRBD1. The CDR3 runs to 15 residues. V lost 6 bases and J lost 5; bases outside the gene matches: 8. CDR1 is MDHEN and CDR2 is SYDVKM in the germline V gene. CDR3 nucleotide sequence: TGTGCCAGCAGCAAGATTTACAGGGGGCAAAACATTCAGTACTTC. Amino acids: CASSKIYRGQNIQYF.

In its sample, this clonotype was seen a few times. CDR3 loop: CAWSVPAGGYEQYF. As DNA, the CDR3 is TGTGCCTGGAGTGTACCAGCAGGGGGGTACGAGCAGTACTTC. V usage is TRBV30 and J usage is TRBJ2-7; D possibly corresponds to TRBD1 (7 bases). The CDR3 extends over 14 amino acids. Germline CDR1 is GTSNPN and CDR2 is SVGIG (reference sequence). Trimming took off 0 bases at V and 4 bases at J, with 13 bases between the two ends.

This clonotype occurred many times. This chain connects TRBV2 to TRBJ1-1, with D possibly being TRBD1 (6 bases). Trimming shortened V by 8 bases and J by 5 bases, and 12 bases separated the two germline ends. This CDR3 contains 12 residues. Germline V gives CDR1 SNHLY, CDR2 FYNNEI. In DNA form, the CDR3 reads TGTGCCAGCGGGGGGCAGGGGACTGAAGCTTTCTTT. Protein sequence: CASGGQGTEAFF.

This clonotype came up a few times. The chain combines TRBV25-1 with TRBJ1-5, with D unclear. Germline assignment: CDR1 MGHDK and CDR2 SYGVNS. CDR3 length equals 15 residues. Between the trimmed V and J ends, which lost 1 base and 2 bases, there was a span of 9 bases. CDR3 DNA sequence: TGTGCCAGCAGTGAATCGGGAGGCGGCAATCAGCCCCAGCATTTT. This codes for CASSESGGGNQPQHF.

This clonotype appeared many times. The chain recombines TRBV2 with TRBJ1-1; 7 nucleotides line up with TRBD1. The CDR3 covers 13 residues. The V segment lost 8 bases and the J segment 1 base; nucleotides outside the gene matches: 4. CDR1 and CDR2 from the germline V gene are SNHLY and FYNNEI. This CDR3 is CASDRAGNTEAFF. The DNA for the CDR3 is TGTGCCAGCGACAGGGCCGGGAACACTGAAGCTTTCTTT.

This clonotype was counted at least ten times. The V and J genes are TRBV28 and TRBJ2-7, with D tentatively TRBD2 (5 bases). The germline V gene has CDR1 MDHEN and CDR2 SYDVKM. The CDR3 covers 16 residues. V lost 6 bases and J 0 bases, leaving 18 bases between the germline ends. In nucleotides, the CDR3 is TGTGCCAGCAGGCTGACCGGGGAACTCAGCTCCTACGAGCAGTACTTC. Its translation is CASRLTGELSSYEQYF.

The CDR3 loop is CASSYSTSGGITSTDTQYF. The DNA for the CDR3 is TGTGCCAGCAGTTACTCGACTAGCGGGGGTATAACTAGCACAGATACGCAGTATTTT. V gene TRBV6-6 combines with J gene TRBJ2-3; 12 positions agree with TRBD2. CDR3 length: 19 residues. The V segment lost 0 bases and the J segment 0 bases; nucleotides outside the gene matches: 7. The V gene's germline CDR1 is MNHNY and CDR2 SVGAGI (reference sequence).

Concerning this clonotype: Being one base from a much bigger clone, this may be a read error. The chain carries TRBV28 and TRBJ2-4; D might be TRBD1 (5 bases). The CDR3 runs 16 residues. The germline gives CDR1 MDHEN, CDR2 SYDVKM. DNA of the CDR3: TGTGCCAGCAGCCGCGACAGAAAACTATTCAAAAACATTCGGTACTTC. Translated: CASSRDRKLFKNIRYF. Looking up the rest from reference TRBV28 and TRBJ2-4 gives the full variable domain: DVKVTQSSRYLVKRTGEKVFLECVQDMDHENMFWYRQDPGLGLRLIYFSYDVKMKEKGDIPEGYSVSREKKERFSLILESASTNQTSMYLCASSRDRKLFKNIRYFGAGTRLSVL.

This clonotype appeared many times. J is TRBJ2-7 and V is TRBV2; D gene uncertain. The CDR3 contains 13 residues. Germline V CDR1 and CDR2: SNHLY, FYNNEI. V was shortened by 8 bases and J by 6 bases, with 17 bases between the two germline ends. CDR3 sequence reads: CASQRSSRVEQYF. CDR3 DNA: TGTGCCAGCCAACGGTCTAGTCGAGTCGAGCAGTACTTC.

V gene TRBV6-1 combines with J gene TRBJ1-4, with 11 bases matching TRBD1. This CDR3 is 16 amino acids long. V was pared by 7 bases and J by 8 bases, with 12 bases of the junction left unmatched. From germline, CDR1 is MNHNS and CDR2 SASEGT. CDR3 DNA sequence: TGTGCCAGCACCCTAAGGCGGGACAGGGGGAAAGAAAAACTGTTTTTT. Encoded protein: CASTLRRDRGKEKLFF.